One sample yielded the 2 T cell receptor beta chains listed below, sequenced in a study of cytomegalovirus exposure and HLA in healthy donors. Primers included in the PCR were 60 Vbeta and 13 Jbeta primers. TCRdb's copy holds only in-frame clones and misses some; the assay was immunoSEQ multiplex PCR. The data contain 120,000 or so clones, about 80% of them singletons. Specimen: PBMCs. Receptors were obtained from a woman aged 40 to 50 in good health and CMV-seropositive.

The chain joins TRBV5-1 to TRBJ2-7; TRBD2 matches 8 bases. The CDR3 spans 15 residues. V was clipped by 4 bases and J by 7 bases; unmatched bases: 13. Germline values: CDR1 SGHRS, CDR2 YFSETQ. DNA of the CDR3: TGCGCCAGCAGCGCCGCGGGGGGCCTTCCCGATGAGCAGTACTTC. This translates into CASSAAGGLPDEQYF.

This clone was recorded only once. J is TRBJ1-2 and V is TRBV6-5; 9 bases match TRBD1. This CDR3 contains 13 residues. The ends lost 8 bases at V and 6 bases at J; junction bases unmatched: 7. The germline gives CDR1 MNHEY, CDR2 SVGAGI. DNA of the CDR3: TGTGCCAGCGTGGACAGGGGAAAGAATGGCTACACCTTC. Its translation: CASVDRGKNGYTF.